This passage covers 14 T cell receptor beta chains from one sample sequenced in a study of shared clonotypes between healthy human individuals (dated by TCRdb to the early 2020s). The library relied on the immunoSEQ multiplex PCR assay. Imported from immuneACCESS, the table was reduced by TCRdb to in-frame sequences with V and J called. These copies leave out some clones; in studies compared against another copy, an unresolved V gene accounts for under half, and the cause of the remainder is not known. A total of over a million clones appear in this sample, roughly 97% of them only once. 0.95% to 1.5% of the sample is taken by the ten largest. Sequencing was performed on naive CD4+ T cells sorted from blood. What the cell subset or site label conveys for this sample: CD45RA+ positively selected. Source of these receptors: a man aged 30 to 45 in good health.

This chain joins TRBV6-5 and TRBJ2-1, with D possibly TRBD2 on 6 matching bases. CDR1 is MNHEY and CDR2 is SVGAGI in the germline V gene. Trimming took off 4 bases at V and 12 bases at J, with 16 bases between the two ends. The CDR3 contains 13 residues. CDR3 sequence (DNA): TGTGCCAGCAGTTGGGGGACGGGGGTTGGGCAGTTCTTC. It encodes CASSWGTGVGQFF.

This chain connects TRBV5-1 to TRBJ2-7, with 12 bases identical to TRBD1. Germline CDR1 and CDR2: SGHRS and YFSETQ. V lost 4 bases, J lost 2 bases, and 4 bases stayed unmatched. The CDR3 length is 15 residues. CDR3 sequence (DNA): TGCGCCAGCAGCCACGGGACAGGGGGCGCCTACGAGCAGTACTTC. Translated: CASSHGTGGAYEQYF.

The chain joins TRBV2 to TRBJ2-1; D may be TRBD2 (6 bases). The CDR3 sequence is 14 residues long. Germline CDR1 and CDR2: SNHLY and FYNNEI. The V end was cut by 4 bases, the J end by 4 bases, with 11 bases between. In DNA, the CDR3 is TGTGCCAGCAGTGGGGGGACTTATTACAATGAGCAGTTCTTC. Amino acid sequence: CASSGGTYYNEQFF.

This rearrangement joins TRBV5-1 to TRBJ2-3, with a possible D match to TRBD2 (6 bases). V was shortened by 1 base and J by 0 bases, with 15 bases between the two germline ends. The CDR3 consists of 17 residues. Germline V CDR1 and CDR2: SGHRS, YFSETQ. The DNA of the CDR3 is TGCGCCAGCAGCTTGTGGAATATGGAGGGAAGCACAGATACGCAGTATTTT. As protein: CASSLWNMEGSTDTQYF.

The V gene is TRBV4-1, the J gene TRBJ2-6, with D perhaps TRBD1 (5 bases). This CDR3 is 17 amino acids long. Germline CDR1 reads MGHRA; CDR2 reads YSYEKL. V shed 0 bases and J shed 0 bases, with 9 bases lying between them. This CDR3 reads CASSQDWGSSGANVLTF. The CDR3 DNA reads TGCGCCAGCAGCCAAGATTGGGGCAGCTCTGGGGCCAACGTCCTGACTTTC.

The chain links TRBV7-9 to TRBJ2-7; TRBD2 might be the D (5 bases). Trimming removed 5 bases at V and 3 bases at J, with 20 bases between. This CDR3 is built from 16 residues. Germline V gene sequence: CDR1 SEHNR, CDR2 FQNEAQ (reference sequence). The CDR3 nucleotides are TGTGCCAGCAGCCAAGATCTGGGGTTACGGGACTACGAGCAGTACTTC. This gives the protein CASSQDLGLRDYEQYF.

As concerns this clone: This CDR3 is also generated by other DNA sequences in the sample. This chain joins TRBV30 and TRBJ1-5; possible D gene TRBD1, 5 bases. Germline-derived CDR1 and CDR2 are GTSNPN and SVGIG (reference sequence). The CDR3 is 13 amino acids. Between the trimmed V and J ends, which lost 2 bases and 2 bases, there was a span of 7 bases. The CDR3: CAWSTGGNQPQHF. Here the CDR3 DNA reads TGTGCCTGGAGTACAGGAGGCAATCAGCCCCAGCATTTT.

This sequence joins TRBV7-9 and TRBJ1-4; TRBD1 matches at 11 bases. This CDR3 region has 15 residues. The J segment lost 6 bases and the V segment lost 2 bases, leaving 2 bases of the junction unmatched. Germline V lookup: CDR1 SEHNR, CDR2 FQNEAQ (reference sequence). The CDR3 DNA sequence: TGTGCCAGCAGCTTACTGGGACAGGGGGATGAAAAACTGTTTTTT. It yields the protein CASSLLGQGDEKLFF. The whole variable domain, filled in from reference TRBV7-9 and TRBJ1-4, reads DTGVSQNPRHKITKRGQNVTFRCDPISEHNRLYWYRQTLGQGPEFLTYFQNEAQLEKSRLLSDRFSAERPKGSFSTLEIQRTEQGDSAMYLCASSLLGQGDEKLFFGSGTQLSVL.

The chain employs TRBV6-6 and TRBJ1-1, with D perhaps matching TRBD1 (6 bases). The CDR3 runs 16 residues. Germline V CDR1 and CDR2: MNHNY, SVGAGI (reference sequence). Trimming removed 0 bases from V and 1 base from J, with 12 bases in between. The CDR3 here is CASSYSRGRPNTEAFF. CDR3 in DNA: TGTGCCAGCAGTTACTCGCGGGGGCGGCCGAACACTGAAGCTTTCTTT.

A single count supports this clone. The chain couples TRBV5-1 to TRBJ2-6; 7 nucleotides line up with TRBD1. The V segment lost 4 bases and the J segment 0 bases; nucleotides outside the gene matches: 7. The CDR3 sequence is 17 residues long. Germline CDR1 reads SGHRS; CDR2 reads YFSETQ. The CDR3 nucleotides are TGCGCCAGCAGCCTGAGGACAGGTGCCTCTGGGGCCAACGTCCTGACTTTC. Translated, it gives CASSLRTGASGANVLTF.

This sequence joins TRBV18 and TRBJ2-1, with D perhaps matching TRBD2 (5 bases). The V end was cut by 1 base, the J end by 8 bases, with 9 bases between. Germline values: CDR1 KGHSH, CDR2 LQKENI. The CDR3 has 13 amino acids. CDR3 coding DNA: TGTGCCAGCTCACCACAGGGAGCCGATGAGCAGTTCTTC. It yields the protein CASSPQGADEQFF.

A remark on this clone: At the DNA level, this CDR3 is encoded by other sequences in the same sample as well. The chain links TRBV2 to TRBJ2-3, with no clear D. The CDR3 is made up of 14 amino acids. The V end lost 3 bases, the J end lost 0 bases, and 7 bases lay between the germline ends. CDR1 and CDR2 from the germline V gene are SNHLY and FYNNEI. Here the CDR3 DNA reads TGTGCCAGCAGTGATAGTTCCAGCACAGATACGCAGTATTTT. Protein product: CASSDSSSTDTQYF.

The genes are TRBV4-2 and TRBJ2-6, with D maybe TRBD1 (6 bases). The CDR3 is 15 residues long. V was trimmed by 4 bases and J by 0 bases, leaving 7 bases between them. The germline V gene encodes CDR1 LGHNA and CDR2 YNFKEQ. The CDR3 reads CASSPGVSGANVLTF. The CDR3 nucleotides read TGTGCCAGCAGCCCAGGGGTCTCTGGGGCCAACGTCCTGACTTTC.

The V and J genes are TRBV20-1 and TRBJ2-2; 7 nucleotides agree with TRBD2. Germline-derived CDR1 and CDR2 are DFQATT and SNEGSKA (reference sequence). Trimming took 8 bases from V and 8 from J; bases not matched to a gene: 5. The CDR3 covers 11 residues. In DNA form, the CDR3 reads TGCAGTAGGACTAGGGGTGGGGAGCTGTTTTTT. This encodes CSRTRGGELFF.